A selection of T cell receptor beta chains follows, all from one sample in a study of blood T cell repertoires in COVID-19. Assay: immunoSEQ multiplex PCR; the TCRdb copy retains only in-frame clones and omits some. Among around 300,000 clones, 85% to 90% were seen once, and the ten largest hold 1.5% to 2%. Material: PBMCs or T cells enriched from blood (not recorded which). These receptors were collected from an older woman who had recovered from COVID-19. Each CDR3 is given with its conserved first and last residue. D genes are given only for firm matches. The size entry is marked missing in some rows and otherwise reads once, few, many or a size class.

TRBJ2-7,TRBV12-3/TRBV12-4,13,.,.,CASSLMGPNEQYF,TGTGCCAGCAGTTTAATGGGCCCTAACGAGCAGTACTTC
TRBJ2-3,TRBV7-3,14,.,.,CASKGGPSTDTQYF,TGTGCCAGCAAGGGGGGGCCTAGCACAGATACGCAGTATTTT
TRBJ2-1,TRBV5-5,17,.,TRBD2,CASSLGLAGPVWNEQFF,TGTGCCAGCAGCCTCGGACTAGCGGGACCAGTTTGGAATGAGCAGTTCTTC
TRBJ2-7,TRBV24-1,14,.,TRBD1,CATSGTDSSYEQYF,TGTGCCACCAGCGGGACAGATAGCTCCTACGAGCAGTACTTC
TRBJ2-7,TRBV27,13,once,.,CASGGRSSYEQYF,TGTGCCAGCGGTGGGAGGAGCTCCTACGAGCAGTACTTC
TRBJ2-1,TRBV9,14,.,TRBD2,CASSVLAGYNEQFF,TGTGCCAGCAGCGTACTAGCGGGGTACAATGAGCAGTTCTTC
TRBJ2-1,TRBV11-3,14,.,TRBD2,CASTRSREGNEQFF,TGTGCCAGCACCCGGTCGCGGGAGGGTAATGAGCAGTTCTTC
TRBJ1-1,TRBV24-1,15,few,TRBD1,CATSDAGQGGTEAFF,TGTGCCACCAGTGATGCGGGACAGGGAGGAACTGAAGCTTTCTTT
TRBJ2-1,TRBV28,15,once,TRBD2,CASSLGREGRDEQFF,TGTGCCAGCAGTTTAGGTCGGGAGGGCCGTGATGAGCAGTTCTTC
TRBJ2-1,TRBV3-1/TRBV3-2,21,.,TRBD2,CASSQDPPGLAGYFSYNEQFF,TGTGCCAGCAGCCAAGACCCACCGGGACTAGCGGGGTACTTCTCCTACAATGAGCAGTTCTTC
TRBJ2-7,TRBV7-9,14,.,TRBD1,CASSVGQGSYEQYF,TGTGCCAGCAGCGTGGGACAGGGGTCCTACGAGCAGTACTTC
TRBJ1-2,TRBV12-3/TRBV12-4,12,.,.,CASSIQGHGYTF,TGTGCCAGCAGTATCCAGGGTCATGGCTACACCTTC
TRBJ2-2,TRBV5-8,15,once,.,CASSLPLGGTGELFF,TGTGCCAGCAGCTTGCCCCTAGGCGGCACCGGGGAGCTGTTTTTT
TRBJ1-6,TRBV10-2,13,.,.,CASSESMGPPLHF,TGCGCCAGCAGTGAGTCCATGGGCCCACCCCTCCACTTT
TRBJ2-5,TRBV5-1,14,.,TRBD2,CASSLETSGETQYF,TGCGCCAGCAGCTTGGAGACTAGCGGTGAGACCCAGTACTTC
TRBJ2-1,TRBV7-9,16,.,TRBD1,CASSTRQGKNYNEQFF,TGTGCCAGCAGCACTAGACAGGGGAAGAACTACAATGAGCAGTTCTTC
TRBJ2-1,TRBV10-1,14,.,TRBD2,CASSEGSGVDEQFF,TGCGCCAGCAGTGAAGGAAGCGGGGTCGATGAGCAGTTCTTC
TRBJ1-5,TRBV18,14,.,TRBD1,CASSAQGANQPQHF,TGTGCCAGCTCAGCACAGGGGGCAAATCAGCCCCAGCATTTT
TRBJ2-7,TRBV2,13,.,.,CAYGQSHLYEQYF,TGTGCTTATGGCCAGTCTCACCTCTACGAGCAGTACTTC
TRBJ2-1,TRBV30,12,.,TRBD2,CAWSSGGNEQFF,TGTGCCTGGAGTAGCGGGGGTAATGAGCAGTTCTTC
TRBJ1-1,TRBV11-1,13,.,.,CASSPHRGTEAFF,TGTGCCAGCAGCCCTCATAGGGGTACTGAAGCTTTCTTT
TRBJ2-7,TRBV23-1,13,.,TRBD1,CASSQGPDRRQYF,TGCGCCAGCAGTCAAGGTCCGGACAGGAGGCAGTACTTC
TRBJ2-7,TRBV5-1,14,.,.,CASSALTENYEQYF,TGCGCCAGCAGCGCGCTGACAGAAAACTACGAGCAGTACTTC
TRBJ1-1,TRBV5-1,14,once,.,CASSTTGMNTEAFF,TGCGCCAGCAGCACCACCGGGATGAACACTGAAGCTTTCTTT
TRBJ1-3,TRBV3-1/TRBV3-2,16,.,.,CASSHMTSPSGNTIYF,TGTGCCAGCAGCCATATGACATCACCCTCTGGAAACACCATATATTTT
TRBJ1-4,TRBV2,13,.,.,CASSFPPGGKLFF,TGTGCCAGCAGTTTTCCCCCCGGGGGAAAACTGTTTTTT
TRBJ2-5,TRBV5-1,15,.,.,CASSLTGSSQETQYF,TGCGCCAGCAGCTTGACAGGCAGCTCCCAAGAGACCCAGTACTTC
TRBJ2-7,TRBV28,13,.,.,CASSSPPRSEQYF,TGTGCCAGCAGTTCCCCACCGAGATCCGAGCAGTACTTC
TRBJ1-1,TRBV25-1,13,.,.,CASSDSPLAEAFF,TGTGCCAGCAGTGATTCTCCACTAGCTGAAGCTTTCTTT